A selection of T cell receptor beta chains follows, all from one sample in a study of shared clonotypes between healthy human individuals. Using immunoSEQ multiplex PCR, the repertoire was profiled, and TCRdb retains in-frame clones only, with some absent. The sample consists of more than 2 million clones, about 94% of them appearing once. The sequenced sample was naive CD8+ T cells from PBMCs. These receptors were obtained from a man aged 18 to 29 in good health. Some clones in this sample may be carry-over from other donors' samples. CDR3s include the opening cysteine and the closing phenylalanine or tryptophan. The D gene is left open where the match is weak. Clone size is given for some rows only: seen once, a few or many times, or a class if the clone is expanded.

j_call v_call clone_size d_call cdr3_aa cdr3_nt
TRBJ1-1 TRBV28 - - CASSFWRSIGTNTEAFF TGTGCCAGCAGTTTTTGGCGGAGTATAGGGACGAACACTGAAGCTTTCTTT
TRBJ2-2 TRBV19 - - CASSLPTDAAANTGELFF TGTGCCAGTAGTCTACCGACCGACGCAGCCGCTAACACCGGGGAGCTGTTTTTT
TRBJ1-1 TRBV5-1 - TRBD1 CASSGTGQKVAFF TGCGCCAGCAGCGGCACGGGACAGAAGGTTGCTTTCTTT
TRBJ2-5 TRBV11-3 - TRBD1 CASSGGGTGPQETQYF TGTGCCAGCAGCGGGGGAGGGACAGGGCCGCAAGAGACCCAGTACTTC
TRBJ2-1 TRBV27 once TRBD1 CASSPQGVYNEQFF TGTGCCAGCAGTCCACAGGGGGTCTACAATGAGCAGTTCTTC
TRBJ2-1 TRBV7-9 - TRBD2 CASSLKVAGLTSGSYEQFF TGTGCCAGCAGCTTAAAGGTCGCGGGATTGACTAGCGGGAGTTATGAGCAGTTCTTC
TRBJ2-1 TRBV9 - - CASSDPNRQEQFF TGTGCCAGCAGCGACCCTAATAGGCAGGAGCAGTTCTTC
TRBJ2-7 TRBV27 - - CASSLVGTIYEQYF TGTGCCAGCAGCCTCGTAGGGACAATCTACGAGCAGTACTTC
TRBJ1-5 TRBV27 - - CASSLNPGENQPQHF TGTGCCAGCAGTTTAAATCCAGGGGAAAATCAGCCCCAGCATTTT
TRBJ2-7 TRBV6-1 - - CASSDGLSQYEQYF TGTGCCAGCAGTGACGGACTCTCGCAATACGAGCAGTACTTC
TRBJ1-1 TRBV9 - - CASSVVAGEGAAFF TGTGCCAGCAGCGTAGTGGCAGGGGAGGGAGCAGCTTTCTTT